This T cell receptor beta chain was observed in a study of beta chain features in type 1 diabetes. The sample holds a few counts of this clone. Its specificity is unknown. What was sequenced were expressed TCRB transcripts, since all of the isolated RNA had been reverse transcribed. Profiling relied on immunoSEQ multiplex PCR, and the TCRdb table lists in-frame clones only, not all of them. Altogether about 900,000 clones are present, roughly 16% being singletons, with the ten largest covering 0.02% to 0.03%. There are 17 residues in the CDR3. V dropped 4 bases and J dropped 3 bases, with 21 bases sitting between them. The germline V gene encodes CDR1 SGHRS and CDR2 YFSETQ. The study's findings and limits: The naive, central memory and Treg TCRB repertoires looked more alike in patients than they did in healthy donors. More deletions and fewer insertions at VDJ junctions were seen in type 1 diabetes patients. With patients and controls alike, PCR might favor shorter templates to an equal degree. For Type 1 diabetes patients, all four CD4+ subsets carried TCRB CDR3s that were moderately but significantly shorter.

This chain uses TRBV5-1 with TRBJ2-3; D is unresolved. This clonotype was sampled from a woman under 30 in good health. Sequenced input: naive CD4+ T cells from blood. CDR3 in amino acids: CASSMEPRSVGTDTQYF. The CDR3 bases are TGCGCCAGCAGCATGGAACCTAGATCGGTGGGAACAGATACGCAGTATTTT.